What follows are 25 T cell receptor beta chains derived from one specimen sequenced in a study of shared clonotypes between healthy human individuals. Clones were read by immunoSEQ multiplex PCR, and TCRdb kept only the in-frame ones, dropping some. Of 600,000 to 750,000 clones listed, about 78% are singletons. The sequenced sample consisted of memory CD4+ T cells sorted from blood. Specified subset: CD45RA-negative fraction. All receptors derive from a woman aged 25 to 39 in good health.

This chain connects TRBV5-6 to TRBJ2-3, with D perhaps matching TRBD2 (5 bases). Germline CDR1 and CDR2: SGHDT and YYEEEE. The V end lost 4 bases, the J end lost 1 base, and 10 bases lay between the germline ends. The CDR3 totals 14 residues. The CDR3 nucleotides are TGTGCCAGCAGCGGGCTCGGGGGCACAGATACGCAGTATTTT. Its protein product is CASSGLGGTDTQYF.

This chain connects TRBV28 to TRBJ2-7; TRBD2 aligns across 9 bases. Germline CDR1 and CDR2: MDHEN and SYDVKM. V shed 3 bases and J 7 bases; nucleotides not matched to a gene: 13. The CDR3 is made up of 16 amino acids. This CDR3 reads CASSFPQLAGDGEQYF. The CDR3 coding sequence is TGTGCCAGCAGTTTCCCGCAACTAGCGGGCGACGGGGAGCAGTACTTC.

This clone has only one observation. V usage is TRBV19 and J usage is TRBJ1-2; D possibly corresponds to TRBD1 (5 bases). The length of the CDR3 is 15 residues. The germline V and J ends were trimmed by 1 base and 4 bases, with 13 bases remaining between them. The germline V gene encodes CDR1 LNHDA and CDR2 SQIVND (reference sequence). CDR3 loop: CASSIGQGVLYGYTF. In DNA form, the CDR3 reads TGTGCCAGTAGTATAGGCCAGGGAGTCCTCTATGGCTACACCTTC.

The CDR3 DNA sequence: TGTGCCAGCAGTGAGGCAGGGGGTGGTGAAGCTTTCTTT. It yields the protein CASSEAGGGEAFF. The chain uses TRBV2 and TRBJ1-1; 7 bases align to TRBD1. This CDR3 spans 13 amino acids. Per the germline V gene, CDR1 is SNHLY and CDR2 is FYNNEI. After removal of 3 bases from V and 7 bases from J, the junction contained 5 bases not matched to a gene.

The chain combines TRBV6-5 with TRBJ2-1; possibly TRBD1 or TRBD2 for D (5 bases each). CDR3 size: 14 residues. Germline V gene lookup returns CDR1 MNHEY and CDR2 SVGAGI. The germline V and J ends were trimmed by 2 bases and 2 bases, with 7 bases remaining between them. This chain's CDR3 is CASSYLGAYNEQFF. The CDR3 nucleotides read TGTGCCAGCAGTTACCTGGGGGCCTACAATGAGCAGTTCTTC.

CDR3: CASSRTTGTSGLTDTQYF. The CDR3, as DNA: TGTGCCAGCAGCCGAACTACCGGGACTAGCGGACTCACAGATACGCAGTATTTT. V gene TRBV4-2 combines with J gene TRBJ2-3; 11 bases map to TRBD2. The germline CDR1 and CDR2 sequences are LGHNA and YNFKEQ. The CDR3 extends over 18 amino acids. Germline trimming cut 4 bases from V and 2 bases from J; bases unmatched to any gene: 11.

The V and J genes are TRBV6-1 and TRBJ2-5; weak D call: TRBD2 (6 bases). V was trimmed by 4 bases and J by 2 bases, leaving 11 bases between them. The CDR3 is made up of 14 amino acids. Germline loops: CDR1 MNHNS, CDR2 SASEGT. The CDR3 DNA reads TGTGCCAGCAGTGTAGCGGTACTACAAGAGACCCAGTACTTC. Translated: CASSVAVLQETQYF.

The chain joins TRBV19 to TRBJ1-3, with a tentative D call TRBD1 (5 bases). The CDR3 is 17 residues long. V dropped 3 bases and J dropped 0 bases, with 15 bases sitting between them. From germline, CDR1 is LNHDA and CDR2 SQIVND (reference sequence). CDR3 amino acids: CASSIGSGEASGNTIYF. CDR3 nucleotide sequence: TGTGCCAGTAGTATCGGGTCGGGGGAAGCCTCTGGAAACACCATATATTTT.

The V gene is TRBV27, the J gene TRBJ2-7; D may be TRBD1 (5 bases). Between the trimmed V and J ends, which lost 1 base and 6 bases, there was a span of 13 bases. The CDR3 length is 14 residues. In germline, CDR1 is MNHEY, CDR2 SMNVEV (reference sequence). The CDR3 nucleotides read TGTGCCAGCAGTTTATGGGCAGGGCCGGGCGAGCAGTACTTC. Its translation: CASSLWAGPGEQYF.

Only a few counts were recorded for this clone. This chain uses TRBV28 with TRBJ1-1; D is perhaps TRBD1 (5 bases). Germline V gives CDR1 MDHEN, CDR2 SYDVKM. V was pared by 6 bases and J by 7 bases, with 18 bases between. The CDR3 is made up of 14 amino acids. CDR3 protein: CASSHPPGGFEAFF. The DNA of the CDR3 is TGTGCCAGCAGCCACCCACCTGGGGGGTTTGAAGCTTTCTTT.

This clone was picked up a small number of times. The rearrangement links TRBV27 to TRBJ2-4; 9 bases align to TRBD1. Unmatched junction bases numbered 10, after V lost 8 bases and J lost 2 bases. Looked up from germline, CDR1 is MNHEY and CDR2 is SMNVEV (reference sequence). The length of the CDR3 is 16 residues. The CDR3 sequence is CASSTMDRGSKNIQYF. The CDR3 DNA follows: TGTGCCAGCTCGACGATGGACAGGGGATCCAAAAACATTCAGTACTTC.

This clone was counted once. The chain recombines TRBV6-1 with TRBJ1-1, with 8 bases identical to TRBD1. The germline V gene encodes CDR1 MNHNS and CDR2 SASEGT. Trimming removed 4 bases from V and 5 bases from J; junction bases left unmatched: 3. The CDR3 has 13 amino acids. The CDR3 loop reads CASSAQGVTEAFF. The CDR3 bases are TGTGCCAGCAGTGCACAGGGGGTAACTGAAGCTTTCTTT.

The chain links TRBV7-8 to TRBJ2-3; a possible D gene is TRBD1 (5 bases). Germline assignment: CDR1 SGHVS and CDR2 FQNEAQ. This CDR3 is 16 amino acids long. Trimming stripped 5 bases from V and 0 bases from J, with 15 bases between. CDR3 in DNA: TGTGCCAGCAGCCAAAAACAGGCAGCTAGCACAGATACGCAGTATTTT. Translating it yields CASSQKQAASTDTQYF.

The V gene is TRBV6-5, the J gene TRBJ2-6, with D possibly being TRBD1 (5 bases). Germline V gene lookup returns CDR1 MNHEY and CDR2 SVGAGI. The V end lost 2 bases, the J end lost 4 bases, and 9 bases lay between the germline ends. The CDR3 totals 15 residues. CDR3 loop: CASSYAGSGANVLTF. The DNA for the CDR3 is TGTGCCAGCAGTTACGCAGGGTCCGGGGCCAACGTCCTGACTTTC.

The gene calls are TRBV28 and TRBJ1-6, with TRBD1 matching 8 bases. J lost 5 bases, V lost 3 bases, and 3 bases had no gene match. The CDR3 totals 15 residues. Germline CDR1 and CDR2: MDHEN and SYDVKM. The CDR3 DNA follows: TGTGCCAGCAGTTTCCAGGACAGGGATAATTCACCCCTCCACTTT. Its protein product is CASSFQDRDNSPLHF.

The gene calls are TRBV7-9 and TRBJ2-7, with 12 bases lining up with TRBD1. In germline, CDR1 is SEHNR, CDR2 FQNEAQ (reference sequence). The CDR3 is 15 amino acids. V was pared by 8 bases and J by 7 bases, with 12 bases of the junction left unmatched. In nucleotides, the CDR3 is TGTGCCAGCCAACGGCAGGGACAGGGGGCCGGGGAGCAGTACTTC. Protein: CASQRQGQGAGEQYF.

The V gene is TRBV30, the J gene TRBJ2-1, with D possibly being TRBD2 (6 bases). CDR1 GTSNPN and CDR2 SVGIG come from the germline V gene (reference sequence). V was trimmed by 3 bases and J by 4 bases, leaving 22 bases between them. There are 17 residues in the CDR3. CDR3 protein: CAWSSSRRAGIYNEQFF. In nucleotides, the CDR3 is TGTGCCTGGAGCTCATCTAGGAGGGCGGGGATATACAATGAGCAGTTCTTC.

The sample holds a few counts of this clone. The chain combines TRBV27 with TRBJ1-2; 8 nucleotides line up with TRBD1. The V and J ends lost 2 bases and 1 base, in that order; junction bases with no gene match: 3. Germline CDR1 and CDR2: MNHEY and SMNVEV (reference sequence). The CDR3 is made up of 15 amino acids. As DNA, the CDR3 is TGTGCCAGCAGTTTAAGAGGACAGGGTAACTATGGCTACACCTTC. Residues: CASSLRGQGNYGYTF.

This chain joins TRBV7-6 and TRBJ1-1, with TRBD1 as a possible D gene (6 bases). CDR3 length equals 15 residues. Per the germline V gene, CDR1 is SGHVS and CDR2 is FNYEAQ. Trimming took 5 bases from V and 0 from J, leaving 13 bases between them. CDR3 protein: CASSAGVTMNTEAFF. CDR3 sequence (DNA): TGTGCCAGCAGCGCAGGGGTGACCATGAACACTGAAGCTTTCTTT.

The chain recombines TRBV19 with TRBJ1-4; 7 bases match TRBD1. The germline V gene encodes CDR1 LNHDA and CDR2 SQIVND (reference sequence). Trimming at V came to 5 bases and at J to 5 bases, leaving 8 bases not matched to a gene. This CDR3 spans 15 amino acids. CDR3 nucleotide sequence: TGTGCCAGTAGTTCCAGGGGGACTCCAAATGAAAAACTGTTTTTT. It yields the protein CASSSRGTPNEKLFF.

This clone was recorded a few times. The chain is built from TRBV5-8 and TRBJ1-5, with D possibly TRBD1 on 5 matching bases. The V gene lost 0 bases and the J gene lost 7 bases, with 14 bases spanning the gap. CDR1 SGHTS and CDR2 YDEGEE come from the germline V gene. This CDR3 comprises 15 residues. The CDR3 loop reads CASSLGYGAGQPQHF. DNA for the CDR3: TGTGCCAGCAGCTTGGGTTATGGGGCTGGACAGCCCCAGCATTTT.

The gene calls are TRBV23-1 and TRBJ2-1; 7 bases match TRBD1. TRBV23-1 is marked as an open reading frame, function uncertain. The CDR3 is made up of 19 amino acids. The V gene end was trimmed by 4 bases and the J gene end by 9 bases; junction bases not matched to a gene: 24. CDR3 loop: CASSRQYDRAHRGPGEQFF. CDR3 nucleotides: TGCGCCAGCAGTCGCCAATACGACAGGGCCCACAGGGGTCCAGGTGAGCAGTTCTTC.

The chain links TRBV5-6 to TRBJ1-4; 8 nucleotides match TRBD1. After removal of 7 bases from V and 10 bases from J, the junction contained 12 bases not matched to a gene. The CDR3 has 14 residues. From germline, CDR1 is SGHDT and CDR2 YYEEEE. The CDR3: CASAPGQGAGKLFF. CDR3 nucleotide sequence: TGTGCCAGCGCCCCTGGGCAGGGGGCGGGAAAACTGTTTTTT.

Comments on this clone: Within the sample, other DNA sequences also encode this same CDR3. The V call is TRBV5-4, the J call TRBJ1-2, with a tentative D call TRBD1 (6 bases). This CDR3 contains 14 residues. The V and J ends lost 2 bases and 8 bases respectively, with 16 bases between them. The germline V gene has CDR1 SGHNT and CDR2 YYREEE (reference sequence). The CDR3 sequence is CASSFSWGQGGYTF. CDR3 nucleotides: TGTGCCAGCAGCTTTTCGTGGGGGCAGGGGGGCTACACCTTC.

The V and J genes are TRBV28 and TRBJ2-7, with D possibly being TRBD1 (6 bases). The CDR3 contains 15 residues. Germline CDR1 reads MDHEN; CDR2 reads SYDVKM. Deletions cut 5 bases from V and 4 bases from J, with 18 bases between. The CDR3 loop is CASSTHRDPNYEQYF. CDR3 bases: TGTGCCAGCAGTACCCACAGGGACCCTAATTACGAGCAGTACTTC.